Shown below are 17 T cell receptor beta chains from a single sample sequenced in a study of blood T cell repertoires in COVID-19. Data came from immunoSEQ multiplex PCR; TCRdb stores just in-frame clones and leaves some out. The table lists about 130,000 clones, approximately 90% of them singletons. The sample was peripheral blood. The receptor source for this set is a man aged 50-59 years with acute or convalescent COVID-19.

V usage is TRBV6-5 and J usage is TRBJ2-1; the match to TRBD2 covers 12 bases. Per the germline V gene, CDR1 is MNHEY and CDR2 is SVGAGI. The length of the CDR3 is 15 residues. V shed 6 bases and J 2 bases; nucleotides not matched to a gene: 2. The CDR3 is CASSRTSGAYNEQFF. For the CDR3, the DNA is TGTGCCAGCAGCCGGACTAGCGGGGCCTACAATGAGCAGTTCTTC.

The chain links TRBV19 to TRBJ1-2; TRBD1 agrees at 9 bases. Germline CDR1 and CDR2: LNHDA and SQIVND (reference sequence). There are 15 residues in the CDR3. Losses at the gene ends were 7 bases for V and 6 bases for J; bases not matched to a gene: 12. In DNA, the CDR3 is TGTGCCAGTAACAGCCGGGACAGGGTTTTCCATGGCTACACCTTC. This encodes CASNSRDRVFHGYTF. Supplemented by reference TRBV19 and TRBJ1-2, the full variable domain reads DGGITQSPKYLFRKEGQNVTLSCEQNLNHDAMYWYRQDPGQGLRLIYYSQIVNDFQKGDIAEGYSVSREKKESFPLTVTSAQKNPTAFYLCASNSRDRVFHGYTFGSGTRLTVV.

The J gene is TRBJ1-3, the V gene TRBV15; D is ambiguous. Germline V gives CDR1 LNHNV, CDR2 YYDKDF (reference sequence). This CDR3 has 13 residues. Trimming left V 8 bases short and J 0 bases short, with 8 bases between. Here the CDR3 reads CATQHPSGNTIYF. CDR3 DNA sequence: TGTGCCACCCAACACCCCTCTGGAAACACCATATATTTT. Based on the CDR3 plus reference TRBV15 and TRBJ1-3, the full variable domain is DAMVIQNPRYQVTQFGKPVTLSCSQTLNHNVMYWYQQKSSQAPKLLFHYYDKDFNNEADTPDNFQSRRPNTSFCFLDIRSPGLGDTAMYLCATQHPSGNTIYFGEGSWLTVV.

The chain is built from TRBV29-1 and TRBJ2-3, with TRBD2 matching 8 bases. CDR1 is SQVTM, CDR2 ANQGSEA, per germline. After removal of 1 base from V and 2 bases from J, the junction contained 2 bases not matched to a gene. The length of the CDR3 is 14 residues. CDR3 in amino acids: CSVEGREVTDTQYF. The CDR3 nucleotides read TGCAGCGTTGAAGGGCGGGAGGTCACAGATACGCAGTATTTT.

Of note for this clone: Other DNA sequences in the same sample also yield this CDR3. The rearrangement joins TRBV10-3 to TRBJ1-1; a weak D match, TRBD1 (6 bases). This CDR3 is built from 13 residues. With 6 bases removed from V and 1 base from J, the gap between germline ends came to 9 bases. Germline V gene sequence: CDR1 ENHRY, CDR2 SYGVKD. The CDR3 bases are TGTGCCATCAGACTACAGGGGAACACTGAAGCTTTCTTT. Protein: CAIRLQGNTEAFF.

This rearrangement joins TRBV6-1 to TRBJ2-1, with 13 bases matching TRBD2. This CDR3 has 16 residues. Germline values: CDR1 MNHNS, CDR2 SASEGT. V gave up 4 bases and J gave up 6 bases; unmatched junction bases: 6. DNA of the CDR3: TGTGCCAGCAGTGTCGGGACTAGCGGGACCCGCAATGAGCAGTTCTTC. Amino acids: CASSVGTSGTRNEQFF.

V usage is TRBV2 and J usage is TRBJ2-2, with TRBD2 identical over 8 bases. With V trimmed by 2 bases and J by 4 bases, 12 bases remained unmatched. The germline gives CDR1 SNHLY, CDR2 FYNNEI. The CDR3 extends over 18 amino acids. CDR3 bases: TGTGCCAGCAGTGAACTCCGTGGCAGCGGGAGTACCACCGGGGAGCTGTTTTTT. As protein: CASSELRGSGSTTGELFF.

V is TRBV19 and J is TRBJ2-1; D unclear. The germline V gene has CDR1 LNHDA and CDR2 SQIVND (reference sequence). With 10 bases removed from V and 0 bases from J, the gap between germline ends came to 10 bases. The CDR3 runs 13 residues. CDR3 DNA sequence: TGTGCCACCGAAAAGAGCTCCTACAATGAGCAGTTCTTC. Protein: CATEKSSYNEQFF.

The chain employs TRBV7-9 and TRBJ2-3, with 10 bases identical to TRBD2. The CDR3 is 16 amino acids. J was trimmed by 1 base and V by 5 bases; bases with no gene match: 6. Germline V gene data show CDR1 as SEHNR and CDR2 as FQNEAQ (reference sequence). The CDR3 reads CASSIGLAVRTDTQYF. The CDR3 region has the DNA TGTGCCAGCAGCATCGGACTAGCGGTTCGCACAGATACGCAGTATTTT. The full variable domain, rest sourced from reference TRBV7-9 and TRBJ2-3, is DTGVSQNPRHKITKRGQNVTFRCDPISEHNRLYWYRQTLGQGPEFLTYFQNEAQLEKSRLLSDRFSAERPKGSFSTLEIQRTEQGDSAMYLCASSIGLAVRTDTQYFGPGTRLTVL.

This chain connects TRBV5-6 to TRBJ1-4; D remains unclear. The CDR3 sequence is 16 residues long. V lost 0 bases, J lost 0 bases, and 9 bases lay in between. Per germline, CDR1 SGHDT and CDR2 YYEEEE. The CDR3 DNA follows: TGTGCCAGCAGCTTGGAGCCTACGTCAACTAATGAAAAACTGTTTTTT. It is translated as CASSLEPTSTNEKLFF.

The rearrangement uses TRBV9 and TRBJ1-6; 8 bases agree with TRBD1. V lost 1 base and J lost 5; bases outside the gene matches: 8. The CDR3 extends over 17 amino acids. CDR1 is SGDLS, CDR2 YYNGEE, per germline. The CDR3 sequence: CASSVSSGTGDNSPLHF. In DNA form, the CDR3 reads TGTGCCAGCAGCGTATCTTCTGGGACAGGAGATAATTCACCCCTCCACTTT.

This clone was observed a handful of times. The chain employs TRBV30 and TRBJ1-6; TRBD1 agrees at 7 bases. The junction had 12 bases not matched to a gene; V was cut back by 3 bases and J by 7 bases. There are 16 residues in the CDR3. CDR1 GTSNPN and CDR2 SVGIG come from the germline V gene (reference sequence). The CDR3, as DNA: TGTGCCTGGAGACCTAGCCTGGGACAGACGAATTCACCCCTCCACTTT. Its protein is CAWRPSLGQTNSPLHF. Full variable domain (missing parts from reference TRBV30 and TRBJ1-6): SQTIHQWPATLVQPVGSPLSLECTVEGTSNPNLYWYRQAAGRGLQLLFYSVGIGQISSEVPQNLSASRPQDRQFILSSKKLLLSDSGFYLCAWRPSLGQTNSPLHFGNGTRLTVT.

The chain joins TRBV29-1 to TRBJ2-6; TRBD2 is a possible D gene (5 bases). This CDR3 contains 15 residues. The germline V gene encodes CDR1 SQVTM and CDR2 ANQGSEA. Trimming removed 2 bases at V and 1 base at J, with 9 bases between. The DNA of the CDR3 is TGCAGCGTTGAACGTGGAGGATCTGGGGCCAACGTCCTGACTTTC. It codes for CSVERGGSGANVLTF.

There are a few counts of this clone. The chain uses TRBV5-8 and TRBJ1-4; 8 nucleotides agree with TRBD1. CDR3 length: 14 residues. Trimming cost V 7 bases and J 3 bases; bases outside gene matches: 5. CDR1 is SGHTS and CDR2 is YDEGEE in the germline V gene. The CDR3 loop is CASRTGQANEKLFF. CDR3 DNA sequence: TGTGCCAGCCGGACGGGACAGGCTAATGAAAAACTGTTTTTT.

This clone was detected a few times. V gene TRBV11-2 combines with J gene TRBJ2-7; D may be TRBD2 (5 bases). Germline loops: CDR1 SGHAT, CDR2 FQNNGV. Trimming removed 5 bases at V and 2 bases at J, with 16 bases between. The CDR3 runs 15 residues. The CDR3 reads CASSGYGEPPYEQYF. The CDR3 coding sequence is TGTGCCAGCAGCGGATATGGGGAGCCCCCCTACGAGCAGTACTTC.

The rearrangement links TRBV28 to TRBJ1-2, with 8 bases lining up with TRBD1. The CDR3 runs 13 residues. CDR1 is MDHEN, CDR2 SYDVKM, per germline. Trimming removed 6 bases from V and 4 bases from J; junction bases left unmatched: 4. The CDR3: CASRQDRVYGYTF. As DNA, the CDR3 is TGTGCCAGCAGACAGGACAGGGTCTATGGCTACACCTTC.

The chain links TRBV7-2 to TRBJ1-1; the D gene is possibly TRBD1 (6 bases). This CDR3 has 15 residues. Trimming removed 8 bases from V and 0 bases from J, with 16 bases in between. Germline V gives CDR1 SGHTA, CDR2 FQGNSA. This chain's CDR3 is CASRVSYRVNTEAFF. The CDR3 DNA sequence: TGTGCCAGCCGAGTCTCCTACAGGGTGAACACTGAAGCTTTCTTT.